This T cell receptor (beta chain) was sequenced during a study of memory B cells and T cells in multiple sclerosis. About this clone itself: Antigen specificity is unknown.

CFSE-dim autoproliferating and CFSE-high non-proliferating T cells from unstimulated culture were sequenced separately. Roughly 4.8x10^7 CFSE-labeled PBMCs were cultured 7 days unstimulated, then replicate wells were pooled. PBMCs were labeled with around 0.5 uM CFSE and cultured without exogenous stimuli. The CDR3 is 19 residues long. Germline CDR1 reads SGHKS; CDR2 reads YYEKEE (reference sequence). Losses at the gene ends were 0 bases for V and 6 bases for J; bases not matched to a gene: 12. The protocol was immunoSEQ multiplex PCR, while the TCRdb copy is restricted to in-frame clones and leaves out a portion. The sample lists about 42,000 clones, about four fifths occurring once.

The chain couples TRBV5-5 to TRBJ1-6; 10 bases match TRBD1. The sample taken for sequencing was PBMCs from blood kept in culture. The receptor was derived from a human donor with multiple sclerosis. CDR3 protein: CASSLGDRGRGGANSPLHF. CDR3 coding DNA: TGTGCCAGCAGCTTGGGAGACAGGGGGCGCGGGGGTGCTAATTCACCCCTCCACTTT.